The clone carrying this T cell receptor (beta chain) appeared many times. This record belongs to a study of early T cells in non-severe SARS-CoV-2 infection. Study details: Chains were unpaired, as sequencing was done on bulk RNA from unsorted whole blood.

Individual cDNA molecules were tagged with unique molecular identifiers, the study reported. Using its own MiXCR run on the 5' RACE reads, TCRdb lists one record per CDR3 protein. The sample contains about 130,000 distinct CDR3 sequences, around 14% of which appear only once. Trimming left V 0 bases short and J 3 bases short, with 12 bases between. Germline V gene data show CDR1 as LGHDT and CDR2 as YNNKEL (reference sequence). CDR3 length equals 15 residues. The clonotype comes from an adult who was a healthcare worker with PCR-confirmed SARS-CoV-2 infection or an uninfected control (not recorded which). The sequenced sample consisted of whole blood. This chain joins TRBV3-1 and TRBJ2-7; D remains ambiguous. The CDR3 sequence: CASSQDLGRSYEQYF. The CDR3 DNA reads as TGTGCCAGCAGCCAAGATCTGGGCCGGAGCTACGAGCAGTACTTC.